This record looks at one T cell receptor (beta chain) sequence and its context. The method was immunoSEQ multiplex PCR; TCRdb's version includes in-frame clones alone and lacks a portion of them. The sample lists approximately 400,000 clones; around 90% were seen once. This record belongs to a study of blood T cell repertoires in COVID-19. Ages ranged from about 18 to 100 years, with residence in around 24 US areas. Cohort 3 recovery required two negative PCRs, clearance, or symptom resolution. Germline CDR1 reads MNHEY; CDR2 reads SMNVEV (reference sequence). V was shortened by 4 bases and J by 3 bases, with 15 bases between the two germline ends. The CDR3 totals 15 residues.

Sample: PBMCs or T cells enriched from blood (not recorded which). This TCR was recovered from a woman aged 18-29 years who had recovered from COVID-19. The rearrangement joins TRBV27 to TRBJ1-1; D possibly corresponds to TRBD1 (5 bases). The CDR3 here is CASSSRKGRYTEAFF. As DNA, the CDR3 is TGTGCCAGCAGTTCTCGTAAGGGGCGGTACACTGAAGCTTTCTTT.